The 25 T cell receptor beta chains in this list originate from one sample, sequenced in a study of shared clonotypes between healthy human individuals. Data came from immunoSEQ multiplex PCR; TCRdb stores just in-frame clones and leaves some out. Here the sample spans 850,000 to 1,200,000 clones, under 80% being singletons. Source material: memory CD4+ T cells sorted from blood. Indicated subset: CD45RA-negative fraction. These receptors all stem from a man aged 18 to 29 in good health.

The CDR3 spells CASSLGEGGQPQHF. The CDR3 bases are TGTGCCAGCAGCTTAGGGGAGGGTGGGCAGCCCCAGCATTTT. The J gene is TRBJ1-5, the V gene TRBV7-9; the D is unclear. Germline CDR1 is SEHNR and CDR2 is FQNEAQ (reference sequence). The CDR3 has 14 residues. V shed 1 base and J shed 7 bases, with 11 bases lying between them. The variable domain in full, completed from reference TRBV7-9 and TRBJ1-5, reads DTGVSQNPRHKITKRGQNVTFRCDPISEHNRLYWYRQTLGQGPEFLTYFQNEAQLEKSRLLSDRFSAERPKGSFSTLEIQRTEQGDSAMYLCASSLGEGGQPQHFGDGTRLSIL.

The chain has TRBV5-1 and TRBJ2-1; D assignment may be TRBD1 or TRBD2 (5 bases each). Trimming shortened V by 4 bases and J by 7 bases, and 15 bases separated the two germline ends. The CDR3 length is 14 residues. CDR1 and CDR2 (germline): SGHRS, YFSETQ. The CDR3 DNA reads as TGCGCCAGCAGCCAGGGACCCGCGACGAATGAGCAGTTCTTC. Translated: CASSQGPATNEQFF.

This sequence joins TRBV10-1 and TRBJ2-3; unclear D gene. Germline loops: CDR1 WNHNN, CDR2 SYGVQD (reference sequence). Trimming stripped 1 base from V and 4 bases from J, with 12 bases between. This CDR3 is built from 15 residues. The CDR3 DNA reads TGCGCCAGCAGTGAGTTCGGGCAGACATCAGATACGCAGTATTTT. Translating it yields CASSEFGQTSDTQYF.

The chain recombines TRBV5-1 with TRBJ2-7, with D unresolved. Trimming cost V 2 bases and J 6 bases, with 6 bases left between them. Germline-derived CDR1 and CDR2 are SGHRS and YFSETQ. There are 11 residues in the CDR3. CDR3 sequence reads: CASSFSGEQYF. Here the CDR3 DNA reads TGCGCCAGCAGCTTTTCCGGCGAGCAGTACTTC.

The V and J genes are TRBV5-8 and TRBJ2-4; 9 nucleotides match TRBD1. Germline V gives CDR1 SGHTS, CDR2 YDEGEE. The CDR3 is 16 residues long. Unmatched junction bases numbered 13, after V lost 7 bases and J lost 5 bases. This CDR3 reads CASPRWGQGRENIQYF. In nucleotides, the CDR3 is TGTGCCAGCCCCAGGTGGGGACAGGGCAGGGAAAACATTCAGTACTTC. Complete variable domain (other parts from reference TRBV5-8 and TRBJ2-4): EAGVTQSPTHLIKTRGQQATLRCSPISGHTSVYWYQQALGLGLQFLLWYDEGEERNRGNFPPRFSGRQFPNYSSELNVNALELEDSALYLCASPRWGQGRENIQYFGAGTRLSVL.

V usage is TRBV29-1 and J usage is TRBJ1-1; tentatively, D is TRBD1 (5 bases). CDR3 length: 12 amino acids. CDR1 and CDR2 (germline): SQVTM, ANQGSEA. Trimming pared 4 bases from V and 6 bases from J, leaving 12 bases between. CDR3 DNA sequence: TGCAGCGTTGGGGCAGGGATCGCTGAAGCTTTCTTT. It translates to CSVGAGIAEAFF.

This clone has a handful of counts. The chain links TRBV19 to TRBJ2-7, with D possibly being TRBD1 (5 bases). The length of the CDR3 is 13 residues. Trimming shortened V by 7 bases and J by 3 bases, and 13 bases separated the two germline ends. Germline V gene lookup returns CDR1 LNHDA and CDR2 SQIVND (reference sequence). As DNA, the CDR3 is TGTGCCAGTATTGGGAAGGGGAACTACGAGCAGTACTTC. Its protein is CASIGKGNYEQYF.

The chain employs TRBV5-1 and TRBJ2-7, with 8 bases identical to TRBD2. Germline V lookup: CDR1 SGHRS, CDR2 YFSETQ. Trimming cost V 5 bases and J 0 bases; bases outside gene matches: 7. The CDR3 is made up of 15 amino acids. CDR3 in DNA: TGCGCCAGCAGAACGAGCGGGGGAAGCTCCTACGAGCAGTACTTC. Translating it yields CASRTSGGSSYEQYF.

This clone was seen once. V gene TRBV7-2 combines with J gene TRBJ2-2; D not resolved. V lost 1 base and J lost 0, with 12 bases in between. CDR3 size: 17 residues. From germline, CDR1 is SGHTA and CDR2 FQGNSA. The CDR3 nucleotides are TGTGCCAGCAGCTTAGGCGAAGGGCATTCGAACACCGGGGAGCTGTTTTTT. It yields the protein CASSLGEGHSNTGELFF.

The rearrangement joins TRBV14 to TRBJ1-6; D is uncertain. Trimming pared 4 bases from V and 15 bases from J, leaving 16 bases between. CDR3 size: 13 residues. The V gene's germline CDR1 is SGHDN and CDR2 FVKESK. For the CDR3, the DNA is TGTGCCAGCAGCCTCCCGTATCCGTCCGTCCTCCACTTT. Translating it yields CASSLPYPSVLHF.

This rearrangement joins TRBV6-1 to TRBJ1-1, with TRBD1 matching over 7 bases. CDR3 size: 15 residues. Germline lookup yields CDR1 MNHNS and CDR2 SASEGT. Unmatched junction bases numbered 9, after V lost 6 bases and J lost 2 bases. The CDR3 region has the DNA TGTGCCAGCAGCTACCGGGACAGAGGTAACACTGAAGCTTTCTTT. Protein sequence: CASSYRDRGNTEAFF.

The rearrangement uses TRBV15 and TRBJ2-7; D unresolved. This CDR3 comprises 15 residues. With 0 bases removed from V and 2 bases from J, the gap between germline ends came to 11 bases. Germline CDR1 is LNHNV and CDR2 is YYDKDF (reference sequence). The CDR3 protein is CATSRDLSPAYEQYF. In DNA, the CDR3 is TGTGCCACCAGCAGAGATTTGAGTCCCGCCTACGAGCAGTACTTC.

This clone was counted a few times. The genes are TRBV7-9 and TRBJ2-7; D is unresolved. V was cut by 3 bases and J by 9 bases, with 9 bases left in between. Germline V CDR1 and CDR2: SEHNR, FQNEAQ (reference sequence). This CDR3 spans 11 amino acids. This CDR3 is CASSLDARQYF. The CDR3 DNA follows: TGTGCCAGCAGCTTGGACGCCCGGCAGTACTTC.

This chain uses TRBV2 with TRBJ2-7; D is perhaps TRBD1 (5 bases). Germline CDR1 SNHLY, CDR2 FYNNEI. The ends were cut back, 8 bases at V and 0 bases at J, with 11 bases in the middle. The CDR3 runs 13 residues. Written as DNA, the CDR3 is TGTGCCAGCTCGTTGGACATCTCCTACGAGCAGTACTTC. The encoded protein is CASSLDISYEQYF.

This clone showed up just a few times. The rearrangement uses TRBV10-2 and TRBJ1-1; D remains ambiguous. This CDR3 is built from 14 residues. The germline V gene encodes CDR1 WSHSY and CDR2 SAAADI. Trimming removed 0 bases at V and 1 base at J, with 6 bases between. CDR3 nucleotides: TGCGCCAGCAGTGAGTCGCTGGGGAACACTGAAGCTTTCTTT. Translation: CASSESLGNTEAFF.

The chain links TRBV20-1 to TRBJ2-5; weak D call: TRBD2 (6 bases). This CDR3 is 11 amino acids long. V was pared by 5 bases and J by 11 bases, with 15 bases between. Germline V gene sequence: CDR1 DFQATT, CDR2 SNEGSKA (reference sequence). CDR3 sequence: CSASISGEQYF. The CDR3 coding sequence is TGCAGTGCTTCAATTTCGGGGGAGCAGTACTTC.

V usage is TRBV6-6 and J usage is TRBJ2-6, with a tentative D call TRBD2 (5 bases). Germline values: CDR1 MNHNY, CDR2 SVGAGI (reference sequence). V was shortened by 5 bases and J by 0 bases, with 8 bases between the two germline ends. The CDR3 covers 15 residues. The CDR3 spells CASSPGDSGANVLTF. In DNA form, the CDR3 reads TGTGCCAGCAGTCCCGGGGACTCTGGGGCCAACGTCCTGACTTTC.

This chain joins TRBV28 and TRBJ1-1; D gene unclear. CDR1 MDHEN and CDR2 SYDVKM come from the germline V gene. CDR3 length: 15 residues. The V gene lost 3 bases and the J gene lost 1 base, with 12 bases spanning the gap. CDR3 region: CASSFSALSNTEAFF. The CDR3 nucleotides read TGTGCCAGCAGTTTTTCGGCTCTTTCGAACACTGAAGCTTTCTTT.

The chain joins TRBV6-5 to TRBJ1-1, with D perhaps matching TRBD1 (5 bases). Trimming stripped 5 bases from V and 1 base from J, with 11 bases between. The CDR3 contains 14 residues. CDR1 MNHEY and CDR2 SVGAGI come from the germline V gene. In nucleotides, the CDR3 is TGTGCCAGCAGTCCCGAGGGGCAGAACACTGAAGCTTTCTTT. It encodes CASSPEGQNTEAFF.

This clone was counted a single time. In DNA form, the CDR3 reads TGTGCCAGCAGCTTGGACAGGGGAGGAGATACTGAAGCTTTCTTT. Residues: CASSLDRGGDTEAFF. The chain recombines TRBV5-4 with TRBJ1-1; TRBD1 agrees at 7 bases. This CDR3 has 15 amino acids. Germline lookup yields CDR1 SGHNT and CDR2 YYREEE (reference sequence). J was trimmed by 5 bases and V by 0 bases; bases with no gene match: 7.

The chain links TRBV28 to TRBJ1-4; TRBD1 is a possible D gene (6 bases). Germline lookup yields CDR1 MDHEN and CDR2 SYDVKM. The V and J ends lost 7 bases and 8 bases respectively, with 23 bases between them. This CDR3 has 16 amino acids. Written as DNA, the CDR3 is TGTGCCAGCATCCTAGAAAGGGGGGCAAGGAACGAAAAACTGTTTTTT. Encoded protein: CASILERGARNEKLFF. The whole variable domain, remainder taken from reference TRBV28 and TRBJ1-4, is DVKVTQSSRYLVKRTGEKVFLECVQDMDHENMFWYRQDPGLGLRLIYFSYDVKMKEKGDIPEGYSVSREKKERFSLILESASTNQTSMYLCASILERGARNEKLFFGSGTQLSVL.

On this clone: One end of the junction does not line up with germline, which may come from a read error. The chain uses TRBV7-7 and TRBJ2-2, with D tentatively TRBD2 (6 bases). Germline V gives CDR1 SSHAT, CDR2 FNYEAQ (reference sequence). CDR3 length: 15 amino acids. CDR3 coding DNA: TGTGCTAGCAGTTTAGCCGTCGGGAGTACCGGGGAGCTGTTTTTT. Encoded protein: CASSLAVGSTGELFF.

The chain joins TRBV10-3 to TRBJ1-2; no clear D. CDR3 length: 12 residues. Germline CDR1 is ENHRY and CDR2 is SYGVKD. V was cut by 6 bases and J by 4 bases, with 9 bases left in between. CDR3 nucleotide sequence: TGTGCCATCAGCCGGGAGATCTATGGCTACACCTTC. It translates to CAISREIYGYTF.

The chain recombines TRBV9 with TRBJ2-7; no clear D. The length of the CDR3 is 11 residues. Deletions cut 0 bases from V and 11 bases from J, with 9 bases between. The germline gives CDR1 SGDLS, CDR2 YYNGEE. CDR3 nucleotides: TGTGCCAGCAGCGTAGAATCTGGGGAGTACTTC. This translates into CASSVESGEYF.

With respect to this clone: At one boundary the junction diverges from the germline segment, which might be a read error. The gene calls are TRBV7-7 and TRBJ2-4; D is undetermined. The CDR3 runs to 14 residues. CDR1 and CDR2 (germline): SSHAT, FNYEAQ (reference sequence). In DNA, the CDR3 is TGTGCTAGCAGCCCAGGCGGCAGTACAAACATTCAGTACTTC. Amino acid sequence: CASSPGGSTNIQYF.